This T cell receptor beta chain was documented in a study of T cells in Graves' hyperthyroidism and ophthalmopathy. About the study: Peripheral blood sampling occurred at initial diagnosis, before any treatment.

TCR beta CDR3 regions were amplified from RNA. Carried out on the TCR CDR3, a first-round RT-PCR used the HTBI primer set. One entry per CDR3 protein results from TCRdb running MiXCR on the multiplex PCR reads. Here the sample spans 490,000 or so distinct CDR3 sequences, just under 20% being singletons. Diagnosis relied on clinical symptoms, serum thyroxine and TRAb, thyroid ultrasound and orbital computed tomography. A roughly 10 ml volume of fresh peripheral blood provided the PBMCs. Study-wide findings and caveats: Blood held most thyroid clonotypes expanded above 0.001 frequency.

Many counts were recorded for this clonotype. The antigen is not known. There are 15 residues in the CDR3. CDR1 is DFQATT, CDR2 SNEGSKA, per germline (reference sequence). V was clipped by 3 bases and J by 8 bases, with 17 bases between them. Specimen: blood. This clonotype originated in a man aged 35-49 years with Graves' ophthalmopathy. J is TRBJ1-6 and V is TRBV20-1, with a weak D call TRBD1 (5 bases). The CDR3 spells CSASRFGGGDSPLHF. The CDR3 region has the DNA TGCAGTGCTAGTAGGTTTGGGGGAGGGGATTCACCCCTCCACTTT.